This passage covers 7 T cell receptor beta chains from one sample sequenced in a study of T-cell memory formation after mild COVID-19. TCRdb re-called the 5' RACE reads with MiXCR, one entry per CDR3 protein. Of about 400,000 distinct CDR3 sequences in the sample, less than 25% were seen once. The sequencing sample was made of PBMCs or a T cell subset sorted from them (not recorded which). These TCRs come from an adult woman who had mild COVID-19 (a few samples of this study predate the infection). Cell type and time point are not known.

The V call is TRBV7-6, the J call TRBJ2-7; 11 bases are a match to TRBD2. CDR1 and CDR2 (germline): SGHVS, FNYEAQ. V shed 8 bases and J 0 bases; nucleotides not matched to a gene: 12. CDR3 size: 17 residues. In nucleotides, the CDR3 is TGTGCCAGCTCTCGTGCTAGCGGGGGGCTAAGCTCCTACGAGCAGTACTTC. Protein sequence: CASSRASGGLSSYEQYF.

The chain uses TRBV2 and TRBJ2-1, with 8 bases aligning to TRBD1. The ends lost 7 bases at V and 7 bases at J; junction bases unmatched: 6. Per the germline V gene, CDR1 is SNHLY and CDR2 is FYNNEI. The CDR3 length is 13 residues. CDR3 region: CASNRGARNEQFF. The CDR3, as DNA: TGTGCCAGCAACAGGGGGGCCCGAAATGAGCAGTTCTTC.

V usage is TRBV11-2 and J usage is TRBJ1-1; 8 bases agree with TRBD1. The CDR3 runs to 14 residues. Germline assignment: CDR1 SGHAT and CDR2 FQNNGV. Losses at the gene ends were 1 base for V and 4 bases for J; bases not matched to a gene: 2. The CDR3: CASSLVQGATEAFF. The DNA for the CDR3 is TGTGCCAGCAGCTTAGTGCAGGGGGCCACTGAAGCTTTCTTT. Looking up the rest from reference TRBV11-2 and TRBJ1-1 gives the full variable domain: EAGVAQSPRYKIIEKRQSVAFWCNPISGHATLYWYQQILGQGPKLLIQFQNNGVVDDSQLPKDRFSAERLKGVDSTLKIQPAKLEDSAVYLCASSLVQGATEAFFGQGTRLTVV.

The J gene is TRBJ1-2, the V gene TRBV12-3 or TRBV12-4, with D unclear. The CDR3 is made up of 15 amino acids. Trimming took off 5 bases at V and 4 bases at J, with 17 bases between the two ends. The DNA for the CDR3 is TGTGCCAGCAGTCTACCCGGCGGAGGTAGCTATGGCTACACCTTC. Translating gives CASSLPGGGSYGYTF.

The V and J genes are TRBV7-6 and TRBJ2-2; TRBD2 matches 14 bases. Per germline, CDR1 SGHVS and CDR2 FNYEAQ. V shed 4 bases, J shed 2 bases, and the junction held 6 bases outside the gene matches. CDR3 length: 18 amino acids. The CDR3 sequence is CASSYWTSGRRNTGELFF. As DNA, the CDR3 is TGTGCCAGCAGCTATTGGACTAGCGGGAGGCGAAACACCGGGGAGCTGTTTTTT.

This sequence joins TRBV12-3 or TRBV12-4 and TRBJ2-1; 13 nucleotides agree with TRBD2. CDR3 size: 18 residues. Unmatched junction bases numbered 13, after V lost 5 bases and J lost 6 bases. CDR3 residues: CASSLRRTSGSSVNEQFF. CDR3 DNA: TGTGCCAGCAGTCTCAGACGGACTAGCGGGAGTTCGGTCAATGAGCAGTTCTTC.

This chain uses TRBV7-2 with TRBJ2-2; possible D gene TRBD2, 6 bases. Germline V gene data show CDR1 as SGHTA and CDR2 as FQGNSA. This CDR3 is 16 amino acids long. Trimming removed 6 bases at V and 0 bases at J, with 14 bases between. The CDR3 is CASRAQRGANTGELFF. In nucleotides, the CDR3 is TGTGCCAGCAGAGCTCAACGCGGGGCGAACACCGGGGAGCTGTTTTTT.